Listed below are T cell receptor beta chains from one sample, sequenced in a study of blood T cell repertoires in COVID-19. Only in-frame clones appear in the TCRdb table, and some are missing; sequencing was by immunoSEQ multiplex PCR. The data contain hundreds of thousands of clones, more than 65% of them singletons. Input material: peripheral blood. These receptors came from a woman over 75 with acute or convalescent COVID-19. Each CDR3 is given with its conserved first and last residue. D genes are given only for firm matches. Size tells how often a clone was seen (once, few, many) or the class of an expanded clone, and some rows leave it out.

j_call clone_size d_call v_call cdr3_nt cdr3_aa
TRBJ1-2 NA TRBD1 TRBV6-4 TGTGCCAGCAGGAATTCGGGACAGGGGTCTGGGGGCTACACCTTC CASRNSGQGSGGYTF
TRBJ1-4 NA TRBD1 TRBV6-1 TGTGCCAGCAGTGAGCAGGGGGCAACTAATGAAAAACTGTTTTTT CASSEQGATNEKLFF
TRBJ2-3 NA TRBD2 TRBV7-9 TGTGCCAGCAGTTCTAGCGGTGATACGCAGTATTTT CASSSSGDTQYF
TRBJ1-2 once NA TRBV18 TGTGCCAGCTCACCAGGCTTGCGGGGGCGCGGGGCCCACTATGGCTACACCTTC CASSPGLRGRGAHYGYTF
TRBJ2-7 NA NA TRBV27 TGTGCCAGCAGTTTAATCGGTCACTCTCCCTACGAGCAGTACTTC CASSLIGHSPYEQYF
TRBJ1-3 NA TRBD1 TRBV5-1 TGCGCCAGCAGCTACAAGGGACAGGGTAGAGGAAACACCATATATTTT CASSYKGQGRGNTIYF
TRBJ1-6 NA NA TRBV5-1 TGCGCCAGCAGCTTGGAAAAGAACAATAATTCACCCCTCCACTTT CASSLEKNNNSPLHF
TRBJ2-7 NA TRBD1 TRBV7-9 TGTGCCAGCAGCTTACAGGGGGCATCCTACGAGCAGTACTTC CASSLQGASYEQYF
TRBJ2-7 NA NA TRBV9 TGTGCCAGCAGCGTAGGGGGCTCTCATTCTTACGAGCAGTACTTC CASSVGGSHSYEQYF
TRBJ2-1 NA NA TRBV4-1 TGCGCCAGCAGCCAAGATCGACCCCCATGGCAGGCCTCCTACAATGAGCAGTTCTTC CASSQDRPPWQASYNEQFF
TRBJ2-3 NA NA TRBV7-3 TGTGCTAGCAGCTTAACAGGGCAGGGGAGCACAGATACGCAGTATTTT CASSLTGQGSTDTQYF
TRBJ1-4 NA TRBD1 TRBV5-4 TGTGCCAGCAGCCTCGGACAGGGGTTGGCTAATGAAAAACTGTTTTTT CASSLGQGLANEKLFF
TRBJ1-5 NA NA TRBV6-4 TGTGCCAGCAGTGAAGAATTTGGCAGCAATCAGCCCCAGCATTTT CASSEEFGSNQPQHF
TRBJ1-2 few TRBD1 TRBV7-2 TGTGCCAGCAGCAACAGGGGGCTGGCCTATGGCTACACCTTC CASSNRGLAYGYTF